A single sample is the source of the 13 T cell receptor beta chains below, sequenced in a study of cytomegalovirus exposure and HLA in healthy donors. A multiplex PCR was run with 60 Vbeta primers and 13 Jbeta primers. Sequenced by immunoSEQ multiplex PCR; TCRdb stores in-frame clones only, minus some. Of approximately 180,000 clones listed, roughly 70% were seen once; the top ten hold about 3%. The specimen was PBMCs. The receptors were gathered from a male donor in good health and CMV-seronegative.

Turning to this clone: Mismatch with germline at one junction end may stem from a read error. The V and J genes are TRBV11-2 and TRBJ1-5; 7 bases map to TRBD1. CDR1 is SGHAT and CDR2 is FQNNGV in the germline V gene. This CDR3 spans 15 amino acids. The CDR3 is CASSLRGTVDQPQHF. CDR3 nucleotide sequence: TGTGCTAGCAGCTTACGGGGGACAGTTGATCAGCCCCAGCATTTT.

This chain joins TRBV2 and TRBJ1-1; 8 bases line up with TRBD1. CDR3 length equals 12 residues. V shed 1 base, J shed 11 bases, and the junction held 3 bases outside the gene matches. In germline, CDR1 is SNHLY, CDR2 FYNNEI. The CDR3 is CASSEGWDRAFF. The CDR3 coding sequence is TGTGCCAGCAGTGAAGGGTGGGACAGGGCTTTCTTT.

The chain uses TRBV30 and TRBJ1-5, with D possibly TRBD1 on 6 matching bases. The CDR3 contains 12 residues. The V end was cut by 3 bases, the J end by 12 bases, with 15 bases between. Germline CDR1 reads GTSNPN; CDR2 reads SVGIG (reference sequence). For the CDR3, the DNA is TGTGCCTGGAGCCTGGGGGCCGAAGGCCAGCATTTT. As protein: CAWSLGAEGQHF. Full variable domain (rest looked up from reference TRBV30 and TRBJ1-5): SQTIHQWPATLVQPVGSPLSLECTVEGTSNPNLYWYRQAAGRGLQLLFYSVGIGQISSEVPQNLSASRPQDRQFILSSKKLLLSDSGFYLCAWSLGAEGQHFGDGTRLSIL.

The V gene is TRBV5-4, the J gene TRBJ1-2; D perhaps matches TRBD1 (5 bases). The CDR3 is 13 amino acids. V lost 1 base, J lost 6 bases, and 10 bases lay in between. The V gene's germline CDR1 is SGHNT and CDR2 YYREEE (reference sequence). The CDR3 DNA is TGTGCCAGCAGCTTGACAGGTCCCGATGGCTACACCTTC. Its translation is CASSLTGPDGYTF.

The V and J genes are TRBV27 and TRBJ2-1; 9 bases map to TRBD2. This CDR3 has 15 amino acids. With 5 bases clipped from V and 4 bases from J, the junction kept 6 bases outside the gene matches. Germline V gives CDR1 MNHEY, CDR2 SMNVEV (reference sequence). DNA for the CDR3: TGTGCCAGCAGTCTTAGCGGGAGCCTTTACAATGAGCAGTTCTTC. Its protein product is CASSLSGSLYNEQFF.

For this clone: Other DNA sequences in the sample encode the same CDR3. The chain couples TRBV6-5 to TRBJ2-5; TRBD2 is a possible D gene (6 bases). V lost 5 bases and J 7 bases, leaving 14 bases between the germline ends. CDR1 and CDR2 (germline): MNHEY, SVGAGI. The CDR3 runs 13 residues. The CDR3 DNA reads TGTGCCAGCAGTCTGGGACTCCACGGGACCCAGTACTTC. It yields the protein CASSLGLHGTQYF.

This clone was recorded a few times. The V gene is TRBV29-1, the J gene TRBJ1-3; D gene unclear. This CDR3 is 12 amino acids long. V was cut by 6 bases and J by 8 bases, with 14 bases left in between. Per the germline V gene, CDR1 is SQVTM and CDR2 is ANQGSEA. The DNA for the CDR3 is TGCAGCGTAGAGAAAGCGGGAGACACCATATATTTT. As protein: CSVEKAGDTIYF.

The chain links TRBV11-2 to TRBJ1-2, with a weak D call TRBD1 (6 bases). The CDR3 has 14 amino acids. V was shortened by 1 base and J by 3 bases, with 9 bases between the two germline ends. Looked up from germline, CDR1 is SGHAT and CDR2 is FQNNGV. In DNA, the CDR3 is TGTGCCAGCAGCTTAGGGACAGCTTACTATGGCTACACCTTC. Amino acid sequence: CASSLGTAYYGYTF.

The rearrangement uses TRBV7-2 and TRBJ2-1; 13 bases map to TRBD2. Germline V gene data show CDR1 as SGHTA and CDR2 as FQGNSA. The CDR3 consists of 14 residues. V gave up 5 bases and J gave up 14 bases; unmatched junction bases: 9. The CDR3 spells CASSLGLAGALEFF. The CDR3 DNA reads TGTGCCAGCAGCCTCGGACTAGCGGGAGCCCTGGAGTTCTTC.

V is TRBV4-3 and J is TRBJ2-7, with a tentative D call TRBD2 (5 bases). The germline gives CDR1 LGHNA, CDR2 YSLEER. Trimming left V 1 base short and J 2 bases short, with 21 bases between. This CDR3 contains 18 residues. Written as DNA, the CDR3 is TGCGCCAGCAGCCAAGTTAAGGGAGACTACCCGAAGACCTACGAGCAGTACTTC. Its protein is CASSQVKGDYPKTYEQYF.

The chain has TRBV5-4 and TRBJ1-1; possible D gene TRBD1, 5 bases. Germline V gene lookup returns CDR1 SGHNT and CDR2 YYREEE (reference sequence). The CDR3 spans 12 residues. The germline V and J ends were trimmed by 2 bases and 11 bases, with 13 bases remaining between them. Here the CDR3 reads CASSLPGSVAFF. The CDR3 DNA is TGTGCCAGCAGCTTACCAGGGTCTGTCGCTTTCTTT.

Written as DNA, the CDR3 is TGTGCCTGGAGCACAGGGCAGGGAAGGCAGCCCCAGCATTTT. Its translation: CAWSTGQGRQPQHF. The chain uses TRBV30 and TRBJ1-5, with TRBD1 as a possible D gene (6 bases). CDR1 and CDR2 from the germline V gene are GTSNPN and SVGIG (reference sequence). V was trimmed by 3 bases and J by 7 bases, leaving 16 bases between them. This CDR3 spans 14 amino acids. Complete variable domain (other parts from reference TRBV30 and TRBJ1-5): SQTIHQWPATLVQPVGSPLSLECTVEGTSNPNLYWYRQAAGRGLQLLFYSVGIGQISSEVPQNLSASRPQDRQFILSSKKLLLSDSGFYLCAWSTGQGRQPQHFGDGTRLSIL.

The chain uses TRBV6-6 and TRBJ1-3, with D tentatively TRBD1 (5 bases). The V gene lost 7 bases and the J gene lost 3 bases, with 13 bases spanning the gap. The CDR3 consists of 14 residues. CDR1 and CDR2 from the germline V gene are MNHNY and SVGAGI (reference sequence). The CDR3: CASTRVIGGNTIYF. In DNA, the CDR3 is TGTGCCAGCACCAGGGTTATTGGTGGAAACACCATATATTTT.